This T cell receptor (beta chain) was sequenced during a study of cytomegalovirus exposure and HLA in healthy donors (dated by TCRdb to about 2017). About the study as a whole: According to an earlier analysis of a few hundred of the donors, about 179 million T cells yielded 117 million unique TCR beta sequences and 250 to 350 Gb of sequence data. An early release that covered roughly 600 HLA-typed donors contained around 300 gigabases of sequencing data and some 87 million unique TCR sequences. Of the 398 genotyped donors, 80% to 90% were placed in the genetic ancestry cluster associated with self-reported Caucasian donors. The aim of the study was to test whether cataloging public T cell receptors could identify signatures of past pathogen exposure. Using immunosequencing, the study profiled T cell repertoires from 666 subjects and related those repertoires to cytomegalovirus serostatus. A separate validation cohort of 90 to 150 different subjects was used in addition to the 666-subject first cohort. The study combined high-throughput TCR immunosequencing, statistical association of individual TCRs with disease status, and machine learning to predict cytomegalovirus infection status. In a later analysis, previously published TCR beta repertoires from 666 donors were re-analyzed and high-resolution HLA genotyping was added so that TCR occurrence patterns could be studied. The later analysis used no new phenotypic data to find candidate immune exposures, relying instead on TCR beta sequences and their occurrence across donors. In an earlier analysis of a few hundred of the donors, high-throughput TCR beta sequencing was used to judge whether each TCR beta V gene segment behaved as functional or pseudogenic. Alongside the repertoire data, information on donor age, sex, ethnicity and CMV serostatus was compiled. In a later genetic analysis, genome-wide SNP genotypes for about three fifths of the roughly 670 donors were used, and that subset was treated as a discovery cohort. All discovery cohort repertoires had been generated on a single sequencing platform. HLA typing covered class I and class II loci at four-digit resolution. Typing coverage differed by locus: A, B, C, DRB1 and DQB1 were typed in roughly 629-630 donors, DQA1 in about 560, DPA1 in nearly 610, and DPB1 in 472. Several DR-DQ haplotypes were treated as single units for association and clustering because of strong linkage in the cohort. Among about 370 genotyped donors of the cohort, an average of approximately 240,000 unique TCR beta nucleotide sequences was sequenced per donor, of which about 19% were non-productive. Overall results and qualifications from the work: In a later analysis, most CMV-associated TCR beta chains were found to appear HLA-restricted, with HLA associations seemingly driven largely by CMV exposure. In this cohort, only TCR beta chains were sequenced, and detectable features were limited by the absence of alpha or paired-chain data. Correlated functional status among segregating V segments might reflect linkage disequilibrium, but an unknown experimental factor could not be ruled out. CMV serostatus was the only immune exposure information available for the cohort. In a later genetic analysis, fewer N-insertions in productive TCRs were reported among donors in an Asian-associated ancestry cluster than the roughly 700-donor mean. Because counts were too low, roughly 16 rarely observed V segments, including chromosome 9 orphons, were excluded from the earlier analysis of around 640 of the donors. Because HLA typing was missing for some donors at each locus, association tests included only the typed subset. A cluster of highly shared sequence variants was judged likely to represent a technical artifact of the sequencing pipeline. A further reported finding was that TCR beta sequences accurately predicted the HLA-A and HLA-B alleles for most subjects in the first cohort. While some public TCRs were present in many individuals, most TCR sequences turned up only very rarely across donors. When HLA alleles, especially DR and DQ, strongly co-occurred, attributing TCR associations to individual alleles was difficult. In the study, some 180 TCR beta chains were listed as associated with cytomegalovirus. In a later analysis, around 15,000 TCR beta sequences were associated with specific HLA alleles at a false discovery rate of 0.05. In vitro tests confirmed that a few of the cytomegalovirus-associated TCR beta chains recognize cytomegalovirus antigens. An association between a missense DCLRE1C variant and V-gene and J-gene trimming of TCR beta chains was found in a later genetic analysis and replicated in an independent cohort. In an earlier analysis of about 600 of the donors, most TCR beta V segments appeared in productive rearrangements about 87% or about 30% of the time, broadly matching IMGT annotations. In a later analysis, HLA-associated TCR beta chains were found to be more clonally expanded and to have lower generation probabilities than equally common non-associated chains. Because the 87-base-pair reads could not distinguish some IMGT-functional V segments, including TRBV6-2 and TRBV6-3, those segments were excluded. In a later analysis, TCR association rates were found to vary across HLA loci, with the most associated TCRs seen for DRB1 alleles and the fewest for HLA-C alleles. A later analysis reported that several top co-occurrence clusters appeared linked to parvovirus B19, influenza, CMV and Epstein-Barr virus. Roughly uniform sequencing depth across donors was assumed in presence/absence analyses, although this assumption may not hold. Cytomegalovirus status was reported to be diagnosed by the classifier with high specificity and sensitivity in both the original and validation cohorts. The authors suggested that the approach could potentially be generalized to other disease states and immunological phenotypes.

In total, 630 or so healthy bone marrow donors made up the cohort. At the time of sampling, every cohort member was nominally healthy, though immune exposures that went unrecorded were likely present. The donor was CMV seronegative and was included in the group of a few hundred seronegative cohort members. Every donor gave a peripheral blood sample, and the peripheral blood mononuclear cells from that sample were used for TCR beta sequencing. The Qiagen DNeasy Blood Extraction Kit was used to extract genomic DNA from the blood cell samples. Worth noting for this clone: Its antigen is currently not known. No base qualities exist here, and no much larger clone lies one base off it.

Receptor libraries were prepared by the immunoSEQ multiplex PCR assay. For the multiplex PCR, a mixture combining 60 forward primers for TCR Vbeta segments and 13 reverse primers for TCR Jbeta segments was used. The CDR3 region of rearranged TCR beta genes was amplified from genomic DNA with a multiplex PCR assay. The Illumina HiSeq System was used to sequence the amplified TCR beta libraries as 87-base-pair reads. Per the source publication's procedure: A later analysis tallied 75 million to 85 million unique TCR beta chains across the 660 or so repertoires, and approximately 11 million of those chains were shared by two or more donors. To remove PCR and sequencing errors, raw reads were error-corrected and collapsed into unique sequences using a nearest-neighbor algorithm that merged closely related sequences. CDR3 sequences were aligned to IMGT reference sequences to assign V, D and J gene segments. For a sequence to be retained, a match of at least six nucleotides to both a V gene segment and a J gene segment was required. Rearrangements were classified as productive when the CDR3 lacked stop codons and remained in frame with V and J, and all other rearrangements were classified as non-productive. CDR3 was defined according to IMGT convention as the region running from the second conserved V-encoded cysteine to the conserved J-encoded phenylalanine. The earlier analysis of fewer than 700 of the donors excluded sequences that lacked an unambiguous match to a single V gene segment. An earlier analysis of several hundred of the donors called V segments functional above 56.7% productive rearrangements and segregating when the between-donor standard deviation exceeded 5%. A statistical classification framework was developed to diagnose cytomegalovirus status using the catalog of TCR beta chain sequences. In a later analysis, TCR nucleotide sequences were compared against IMGT/GENE-DB human TR gene sequences so that V and J genes could be assigned. In a later analysis, CDR3 sequences and most-parsimonious VDJ recombination scenarios were assigned using the TCRdist pipeline. In a later analysis, every TCR beta chain was defined by the combination of its CDR3 amino acid sequence and its V-gene family, and reads without a unique V-gene family were dropped. In a later analysis, approximately 590 highly shared, low-generation-probability nucleotide sequences were removed to address suspected cross-contamination and a sequencing artifact. In a later analysis, a clonal expansion index was calculated for each public chain from normalized within-repertoire ranks of inferred template counts. In a later analysis, generation probabilities were computed with a VDJ recombination model fitted to out-of-frame rearrangements, and the resulting probabilities were checked against IGoR. Hypergeometric tests were used in a later analysis to score TCR-TCR, TCR-HLA and TCR-CMV co-occurrence, with a repertoire-size bias correction applied to the TCR pairs. In a later analysis, false discovery rates were estimated by permuting HLA or CMV assignments 20 times. In a later analysis, co-occurring TCRs were grouped with DBSCAN, and TCRdist sequence similarity was added when clustering was performed within HLA-allele-positive subsets. Repertoires with fewer than 30,000 or more than 120,000 public chains were left out of co-occurrence clustering, as were several repertoires with anomalous nucleotide sharing. TCRdb holds this immuneACCESS table with in-frame rearrangements only. Some clones are missing; in checked studies, unresolved V genes explain under half, and the rest has no known cause. V and J calls and clone size are as listed in that table; D and trimming were resolved from the DNA. The sample table lists hundreds of thousands of clones, more than 75% of them with a count of one. Less than 4.5% of the sample lies in the top ten.

Reading from cysteine to phenylalanine, the CDR3 counts 16 amino acids. Only the CDR3 part of the read is kept: 48 bases, read in frame from the first base. V is pared back by 0 bases and J by 6 bases, with 16 bases lying between the germline termini. Sequences SGHRS (CDR1) and YFSETQ (CDR2) are obtained from the germline V gene. The sequenced sample consisted of PBMCs. The source of this sequence is a male donor in good health and CMV-seronegative. Recombination joined TRBV5-1 with TRBJ1-5; tentative D gene TRBD1, with 6 bases matching. The nucleotide sequence reads as follows: TGCGCCAGCAGCTTGGACCCCTCAGGGGTGAGTCAGCCCCAGCATTTT. Translated, it gives CASSLDPSGVSQPQHF. The full variable domain, with segments outside the CDR3 supplied by the reference TRBV5-1 and TRBJ1-5 proteins, appears as KAGVTQTPRYLIKTRGQQVTLSCSPISGHRSVSWYQQTPGQGLQFLFEYFSETQRNKGNFPGRFSGRQFSNSRSEMNVSTLELGDSALYLCASSLDPSGVSQPQHFGDGTRLSIL.